These 28 T cell receptor beta chains share one sample of origin, sequenced in a study of blood T cell repertoires in COVID-19. Sequencing used immunoSEQ multiplex PCR; TCRdb keeps in-frame clones, though not all of them. The data hold some 210,000 clones, with 65% to 85% observed a single time. The sequenced sample consisted of PBMCs or T cells enriched from blood (not recorded which). All receptors come from a man aged 30 to 45 with acute COVID-19.

The CDR3 DNA reads as TGTGCCAGCAGCCGGTTTGGCGGTCAGCCCCAGCATTTT. Protein: CASSRFGGQPQHF. The chain recombines TRBV3-1 (or the pseudogene TRBV3-2) with TRBJ1-5; D call uncertain. V shed 4 bases and J shed 6 bases, with 10 bases lying between them. Per the germline V gene, CDR1 is LGHDT and CDR2 is YNNKEL (reference sequence). CDR3 length equals 13 residues.

CDR3 DNA sequence: TGTGCCAGCAGCGCTCTGGGGGGTAGTTATGGCTACACCTTC. Translating it yields CASSALGGSYGYTF. The J gene is TRBJ1-2, the V gene TRBV9; possible D gene TRBD1, 5 bases. CDR1 is SGDLS, CDR2 YYNGEE, per germline. Deletions cut 3 bases from V and 5 bases from J, with 14 bases between. This CDR3 spans 14 amino acids.

The chain employs TRBV5-1 and TRBJ2-1, with 14 positions matching TRBD2. The CDR3 extends over 19 amino acids. The V segment lost 3 bases and the J segment 3 bases; nucleotides outside the gene matches: 11. CDR1 is SGHRS, CDR2 YFSETQ, per germline. The CDR3 region has the DNA TGCGCCAGCAGCTCCTGGACTAGCGGGGGGTTTGAAGGCTACAATGAGCAGTTCTTC. Amino acids: CASSSWTSGGFEGYNEQFF.

This chain links TRBV14 with TRBJ1-1; D unclear. This CDR3 contains 13 residues. Trimming removed 1 base at V and 5 bases at J, with 8 bases between. Germline CDR1 reads SGHDN; CDR2 reads FVKESK. Written as DNA, the CDR3 is TGTGCCAGCAGCCAAGTCCCACAGACTGAAGCTTTCTTT. Its translation is CASSQVPQTEAFF.

This sequence joins TRBV21-1 and TRBJ1-2; the table's TRBD1 call for D was not verified on the DNA. TRBV21-1 is shown as a pseudogene. The CDR3 is 14 residues long. As DNA, the CDR3 is TGTGCCAGCAATACGCCCGGGACAGTGTATGGCTACACCTTC. As protein: CASNTPGTVYGYTF.

V and J are TRBV4-2 and TRBJ2-1; no clear D. The V gene lost 0 bases and the J gene lost 6 bases, with 9 bases spanning the gap. Germline-derived CDR1 and CDR2 are LGHNA and YNFKEQ. The CDR3 covers 14 residues. Written as DNA, the CDR3 is TGTGCCAGCAGCCAAGAACGTACGGTCAATGAGCAGTTCTTC. This codes for CASSQERTVNEQFF.

The chain carries TRBV19 and TRBJ1-6; D perhaps matches TRBD1 (6 bases). The V gene's germline CDR1 is LNHDA and CDR2 SQIVND (reference sequence). CDR3 length: 15 residues. V lost 6 bases and J lost 7, with 16 bases in between. The DNA for the CDR3 is TGTGCCAGTAGACAGGGATCGGGGGGAAATTCACCCCTCCACTTT. Translated, it gives CASRQGSGGNSPLHF.

This clone was counted between two and nine times. The V gene is TRBV4-1, the J gene TRBJ2-7, with no clear D. The CDR3 extends over 12 amino acids. V shed 2 bases and J shed 8 bases, with 10 bases lying between them. Germline CDR1 and CDR2: MGHRA and YSYEKL. Here the CDR3 DNA reads TGCGCCAGCAGCCAAAGATCAGAACAGCAGTACTTC. Protein product: CASSQRSEQQYF.

The chain couples TRBV30 to TRBJ1-2, with 8 bases fitting TRBD1. The CDR3 contains 13 residues. V shed 3 bases and J 12 bases; nucleotides not matched to a gene: 12. CDR1 is GTSNPN and CDR2 is SVGIG in the germline V gene (reference sequence). CDR3 DNA: TGTGCCTGGAGCCTGGACAGGGCACGTGAAAACACCTTC. The encoded protein is CAWSLDRARENTF.

Only one count was recorded for this clone. The sample holds other DNA sequences that translate to the same CDR3. CDR3 nucleotide sequence: TGTGCCAGCAGTTCCACCGGGGACTTCAATCAGCCCCAGCATTTT. It encodes CASSSTGDFNQPQHF. This chain uses TRBV5-5 with TRBJ1-5; TRBD1 might be the D (5 bases). Germline loops: CDR1 SGHKS, CDR2 YYEKEE (reference sequence). The CDR3 runs to 15 residues. Trimming shortened V by 5 bases and J by 3 bases, and 15 bases separated the two germline ends.

The chain is built from TRBV6-1 and TRBJ1-6; the D gene is possibly TRBD1 (5 bases). The CDR3 sequence is 15 residues long. Germline assignment: CDR1 MNHNS and CDR2 SASEGT. The V and J ends lost 0 bases and 7 bases respectively, with 10 bases between them. The CDR3 reads CASSEAGAGNSPLHF. CDR3 nucleotides: TGTGCCAGCAGTGAAGCAGGGGCAGGGAATTCACCCCTCCACTTT.

The chain links TRBV30 to TRBJ2-2, with 7 bases matching TRBD1. The V and J ends lost 2 bases and 6 bases, in that order; junction bases with no gene match: 9. This CDR3 contains 15 residues. Germline V gives CDR1 GTSNPN, CDR2 SVGIG (reference sequence). Written as DNA, the CDR3 is TGTGCCTGGAGTCTCGCAGGGGGTCAGTCCGGGGAGCTGTTTTTT. Amino acids: CAWSLAGGQSGELFF.

The V gene is TRBV5-1, the J gene TRBJ1-1; 11 nucleotides agree with TRBD1. Losses at the gene ends were 4 bases for V and 2 bases for J; bases not matched to a gene: 10. The length of the CDR3 is 17 residues. Germline values: CDR1 SGHRS, CDR2 YFSETQ. The CDR3 loop is CASSPGQGAVGNTEAFF. CDR3 coding DNA: TGCGCCAGCAGCCCCGGACAGGGGGCTGTCGGTAACACTGAAGCTTTCTTT.

V is TRBV29-1 and J is TRBJ2-1; weak D call: TRBD1 (6 bases). Germline V gene data show CDR1 as SQVTM and CDR2 as ANQGSEA. The CDR3 totals 14 residues. V was trimmed by 2 bases and J by 8 bases, leaving 16 bases between them. The DNA of the CDR3 is TGCAGCGTTGAACCGGACAGACGGGGCCATGAGCAGTTCTTC. Translated: CSVEPDRRGHEQFF.

The chain combines TRBV6-1 with TRBJ2-3, with 9 bases identical to TRBD2. With 2 bases clipped from V and 2 bases from J, the junction kept 5 bases outside the gene matches. Germline CDR1 MNHNS, CDR2 SASEGT. The CDR3 extends over 16 amino acids. CDR3: CASSEQAGGYTDTQYF. In DNA, the CDR3 is TGTGCCAGCAGTGAACAAGCGGGAGGATACACAGATACGCAGTATTTT.

This clone was detected once. The chain is built from TRBV14 and TRBJ2-2, with a possible D match to TRBD2 (5 bases). The germline CDR1 and CDR2 sequences are SGHDN and FVKESK. Trimming cost V 1 base and J 2 bases, with 8 bases left between them. The CDR3 runs 15 residues. The CDR3 DNA is TGTGCCAGCAGCCAAGTCCGGGGTAACACCGGGGAGCTGTTTTTT. Its protein is CASSQVRGNTGELFF.

The chain combines TRBV6-5 with TRBJ1-5, with 9 bases that match TRBD1. This CDR3 comprises 14 residues. From germline, CDR1 is MNHEY and CDR2 SVGAGI. Unmatched junction bases numbered 3, after V lost 2 bases and J lost 7 bases. CDR3 loop: CASSYGQGYQPQHF. The CDR3 DNA reads TGTGCCAGCAGTTACGGACAGGGGTACCAGCCCCAGCATTTT.

The rearrangement links TRBV6-5 to TRBJ2-3; D is unclear. This CDR3 comprises 14 residues. Germline V gene sequence: CDR1 MNHEY, CDR2 SVGAGI. V was shortened by 0 bases and J by 1 base, with 5 bases between the two germline ends. Written as DNA, the CDR3 is TGTGCCAGCAGTTACTCGGGCCGCACAGATACGCAGTATTTT. This gives the protein CASSYSGRTDTQYF.

V gene TRBV9 combines with J gene TRBJ1-2; TRBD1 might be the D (6 bases). Looked up from germline, CDR1 is SGDLS and CDR2 is YYNGEE. Trimming stripped 3 bases from V and 7 bases from J, with 22 bases between. The CDR3 spans 16 residues. The CDR3 sequence is CASSALMGGQGSGYTF. Written as DNA, the CDR3 is TGTGCCAGCAGCGCCCTTATGGGGGGGCAGGGAAGTGGCTACACCTTC.

This clone was seen more than once but under ten times. The V and J genes are TRBV4-2 and TRBJ2-7; 10 bases line up with TRBD2. The J segment lost 0 bases and the V segment lost 1 base, leaving 0 bases of the junction unmatched. CDR1 LGHNA and CDR2 YNFKEQ come from the germline V gene. This CDR3 has 15 amino acids. The CDR3 reads CASSQGLAGSYEQYF. Here the CDR3 DNA reads TGTGCCAGCAGCCAAGGACTAGCGGGCTCCTACGAGCAGTACTTC.

This chain uses TRBV15 with TRBJ1-6; D might be TRBD1 (5 bases). This CDR3 contains 15 residues. Trimming removed 0 bases from V and 5 bases from J, with 8 bases in between. Germline-derived CDR1 and CDR2 are LNHNV and YYDKDF (reference sequence). The CDR3: CATSREAGNNSPLHF. The DNA for the CDR3 is TGTGCCACCAGCAGAGAGGCAGGGAATAATTCACCCCTCCACTTT. The full variable domain, rest sourced from reference TRBV15 and TRBJ1-6, is DAMVIQNPRYQVTQFGKPVTLSCSQTLNHNVMYWYQQKSSQAPKLLFHYYDKDFNNEADTPDNFQSRRPNTSFCFLDIRSPGLGDTAMYLCATSREAGNNSPLHFGNGTRLTVT.

The rearrangement joins TRBV30 to TRBJ1-5; TRBD1 aligns across 7 bases. Germline trimming cut 5 bases from V and 9 bases from J; bases unmatched to any gene: 13. Germline CDR1 is GTSNPN and CDR2 is SVGIG (reference sequence). This CDR3 comprises 14 residues. Written as DNA, the CDR3 is TGTGCCTGGTCACTCGGAGGAAGGGGGCGGCCCCAGCATTTT. It translates to CAWSLGGRGRPQHF.

V usage is TRBV5-1 and J usage is TRBJ1-6; possible D gene TRBD1, 5 bases. The germline CDR1 and CDR2 sequences are SGHRS and YFSETQ. This CDR3 contains 14 residues. The V gene lost 1 base and the J gene lost 6 bases, with 8 bases spanning the gap. In DNA form, the CDR3 reads TGCGCCAGCAGCTTGTGGGGCCCTAATTCACCCCTCCACTTT. Its protein is CASSLWGPNSPLHF.

The V gene is TRBV5-1, the J gene TRBJ1-2; 9 bases map to TRBD1. CDR1 is SGHRS and CDR2 is YFSETQ in the germline V gene. This CDR3 has 13 residues. V trimming: 4 bases; J trimming: 5 bases; junction bases outside the gene matches: 3. Here the CDR3 reads CASSEGQGYGYTF. The CDR3 region has the DNA TGCGCCAGCAGCGAGGGACAGGGTTATGGCTACACCTTC.

This sequence joins TRBV9 and TRBJ2-3, with TRBD1 matching over 8 bases. The J segment lost 4 bases and the V segment lost 1 base, leaving 5 bases of the junction unmatched. This CDR3 spans 15 amino acids. Germline loops: CDR1 SGDLS, CDR2 YYNGEE. CDR3 in DNA: TGTGCCAGCAGCGTACTAAAACAGGGGGCAGATACGCAGTATTTT. It is translated as CASSVLKQGADTQYF.

The chain links TRBV11-2 to TRBJ1-4, with D hard to call. The V gene's germline CDR1 is SGHAT and CDR2 FQNNGV. V was trimmed by 8 bases and J by 7 bases, leaving 11 bases between them. This CDR3 has 12 residues. The CDR3 loop reads CASGDVSEKLFF. The CDR3 nucleotides read TGTGCCAGCGGAGACGTGAGTGAAAAACTGTTTTTT.

The chain uses TRBV6-5 and TRBJ2-1; tentatively, D is TRBD2 (5 bases). The CDR3 runs 13 residues. The germline V gene has CDR1 MNHEY and CDR2 SVGAGI. Trimming left V 6 bases short and J 5 bases short, with 11 bases between. CDR3 DNA: TGTGCCAGCAGCCCGGGAACCCACAATGAGCAGTTCTTC. The encoded protein is CASSPGTHNEQFF.

In this sample, this clone turned up a few times. The chain joins TRBV12-3 or TRBV12-4 to TRBJ2-1; D is unresolved. The CDR3 has 13 residues. V dropped 3 bases and J dropped 5 bases, with 8 bases sitting between them. CDR3 sequence: CASSFSGDNEQFF. CDR3 sequence (DNA): TGTGCCAGCAGTTTTTCCGGAGACAATGAGCAGTTCTTC.